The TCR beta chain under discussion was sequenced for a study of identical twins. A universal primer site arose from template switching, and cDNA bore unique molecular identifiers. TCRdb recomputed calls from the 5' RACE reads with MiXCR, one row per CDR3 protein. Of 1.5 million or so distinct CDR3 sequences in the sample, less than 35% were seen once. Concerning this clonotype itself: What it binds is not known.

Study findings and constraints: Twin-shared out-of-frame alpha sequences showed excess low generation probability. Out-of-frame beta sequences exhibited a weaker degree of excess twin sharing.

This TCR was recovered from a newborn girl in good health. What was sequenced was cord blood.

CDR3 loop: CASSGTSGEQYF. The CDR3 nucleotides are TGTGCCAGCAGTGGGACTAGCGGCGAGCAGTACTTC. The chain is built from TRBV2 and TRBJ2-7, with TRBD2 matching over 10 bases. Germline lookup yields CDR1 SNHLY and CDR2 FYNNEI. V trimming: 4 bases; J trimming: 6 bases; junction bases outside the gene matches: 0. This CDR3 contains 12 residues. Variable domain in full (rest from reference TRBV2 and TRBJ2-7): EPEVTQTPSHQVTQMGQEVILRCVPISNHLYFYWYRQILGQKVEFLVSFYNNEISEKSEIFDDQFSVERPDGSNFTLKIRSTKLEDSAMYFCASSGTSGEQYFGPGTRLTVT.